The rows below give T cell receptor beta chains drawn from one sample of a study of blood T cell repertoires in COVID-19. Profiling relied on immunoSEQ multiplex PCR, and the TCRdb table lists in-frame clones only, not all of them. The repertoire holds just under 350,000 clones, with around 83% as singletons. Input material: peripheral blood. These receptors came from a man younger than 40 with active or convalescent COVID-19. The CDR3 runs from the conserved cysteine through the conserved F or W. A D gene is named only where the DNA matches it firmly. Clone size appears in some rows only: once, few, many, or a class for an expanded clone.

TRBJ2-7	TRBV6-1	.	once	TGTGCCAGCAGTGAACGTCCCAGCTACGAGCAGTACTTC	CASSERPSYEQYF
TRBJ2-1	TRBV5-6	TRBD2	.	TGTGCCAGCAGCTTCGGAGGGGATGGCGGGAGTTTAATTTTTCGTGAGCAGTTCTTC	CASSFGGDGGSLIFREQFF
TRBJ2-2	TRBV29-1	TRBD2	.	TGCAGCGTTATGTCCTGGGGACTAGCGGGGGGGCCGCGGACCGGGGAGCTGTTTTTT	CSVMSWGLAGGPRTGELFF
TRBJ2-7	TRBV7-9	.	.	TGTGCCAGCAGCCCTGGTGGTGGAGGGTTGGAGCAGTACTTC	CASSPGGGGLEQYF
TRBJ2-3	TRBV11-2	.	.	TGTGCCAGCCCCCCGGGAGCGACTAGCACAGATACGCAGTATTTT	CASPPGATSTDTQYF
TRBJ1-2	TRBV6-5	.	.	TGTGCCAGCAGTTACATAAGTGCGGCAGATGGCTACACCTTC	CASSYISAADGYTF
TRBJ2-1	TRBV6-2/TRBV6-3	.	many	TGTGCCAGCAGTTACGCAAGAGGGACTAATGAGCAGTTCTTC	CASSYARGTNEQFF
TRBJ2-4	TRBV3-1/TRBV3-2	.	.	TGTGCCAGCAGCCGGGGGGTGGGCAAAAACATTCAGTACTTC	CASSRGVGKNIQYF
TRBJ1-3	TRBV19	TRBD1	once	TGTGCCAGTGGGGACAGGTTGAGCTCTGGAAACACCATATATTTT	CASGDRLSSGNTIYF
TRBJ1-1	TRBV29-1	.	.	TGCAGCGTTGAAGGCGTGAACACTGAAGCTTTCTTT	CSVEGVNTEAFF
TRBJ1-2	TRBV5-5	.	.	TGTGCCAGCAGCCCGGACAATTACTATGGCTACACCTTC	CASSPDNYYGYTF
TRBJ1-1	TRBV4-2	.	.	TGTGCCAGCAGGCTACAGGGAGCGAACACTGAAGCTTTCTTT	CASRLQGANTEAFF
TRBJ2-7	TRBV11-2	TRBD1	few	TGTGCCAGCAGCCTGCGCTCGGGACAGTCCTACGAGCAGTACTTC	CASSLRSGQSYEQYF
TRBJ2-3	TRBV6-2/TRBV6-3	TRBD1	.	TGTGCCAGCAGTTATAAGTTCCCAGGGGGAGGCACAGATACGCAGTATTTT	CASSYKFPGGGTDTQYF
TRBJ2-7	TRBV13	.	.	TGTGCCAGCAGCTTCGGCTGGGCAGGGGAGCAGTACTTC	CASSFGWAGEQYF
TRBJ2-7	TRBV9	.	.	TGTGCCAGCAGCGTAGGGGGGGGCTACTCCTACGAGCAGTACTTC	CASSVGGGYSYEQYF
TRBJ2-3	TRBV12-5	TRBD2	.	TGTGCTAGTGGTTCGGGGGAGGGGCTGGCAGATACGCAGTATTTT	CASGSGEGLADTQYF
TRBJ2-2	TRBV19	TRBD1	.	TGTGCCAGTAGGGACCCAGACAGGGGCTCCGGGGAGCTGTTTTTT	CASRDPDRGSGELFF
TRBJ2-1	TRBV3-1/TRBV3-2	TRBD2	.	TGTGCCAGCAGCCCATCCACTAGCGGGTACAATGAGCAGTTCTTC	CASSPSTSGYNEQFF
TRBJ2-7	TRBV7-3	.	once	TGTGCCAGCAGCGCGTCGGGGGGCATCTCCTACGAGCAGTACTTC	CASSASGGISYEQYF
TRBJ1-2	TRBV18	TRBD1	.	TGTGCCAGCTCCCCAGAGGGCGGACAGGGTAGGAGCTACACCTTC	CASSPEGGQGRSYTF
TRBJ2-7	TRBV27	TRBD2	once	TGTGCCAGCACCACTAGCGGGAGGGGGACTTCCTACGAGCAGTACTTC	CASTTSGRGTSYEQYF